The 3 T cell receptor beta chains given below trace back to one sample, sequenced in a study of pediatric ulcerative colitis. Here immunoSEQ multiplex PCR was the method, and the copy in TCRdb shows in-frame clones only, minus some. The sample yields about 64,000 clones, roughly nine tenths seen once. Sequencing was performed on blood. The receptors stem from a boy younger than 18 with severe ulcerative colitis.

The chain recombines TRBV4-1 with TRBJ2-3, with 9 bases matching TRBD1. CDR1 MGHRA and CDR2 YSYEKL come from the germline V gene. The CDR3 runs to 16 residues. The J segment lost 6 bases and the V segment lost 3 bases, leaving 10 bases of the junction unmatched. Written as DNA, the CDR3 is TGCGCCAGCAGCCAGGAACAGGGGGCCGGGTACGATACGCAGTATTTT. Translation: CASSQEQGAGYDTQYF.

The V gene is TRBV9, the J gene TRBJ2-4; D is undetermined. The V gene lost 0 bases and the J gene lost 9 bases, with 10 bases spanning the gap. Germline V CDR1 and CDR2: SGDLS, YYNGEE. The CDR3 consists of 13 residues. The CDR3: CASSVGRWGIQYF. CDR3 sequence (DNA): TGTGCCAGCAGCGTAGGGCGGTGGGGCATTCAGTACTTC.

This clone was found a few times. This rearrangement joins TRBV6-1 to TRBJ2-5; D not resolved. Between the trimmed V and J ends, which lost 8 bases and 5 bases, there was a span of 15 bases. The CDR3 is made up of 13 amino acids. CDR1 is MNHNS and CDR2 is SASEGT in the germline V gene. The DNA for the CDR3 is TGTGCCAGCTCTGACCTGCTCCGGGAGACCCAGTACTTC. Its translation: CASSDLLRETQYF.